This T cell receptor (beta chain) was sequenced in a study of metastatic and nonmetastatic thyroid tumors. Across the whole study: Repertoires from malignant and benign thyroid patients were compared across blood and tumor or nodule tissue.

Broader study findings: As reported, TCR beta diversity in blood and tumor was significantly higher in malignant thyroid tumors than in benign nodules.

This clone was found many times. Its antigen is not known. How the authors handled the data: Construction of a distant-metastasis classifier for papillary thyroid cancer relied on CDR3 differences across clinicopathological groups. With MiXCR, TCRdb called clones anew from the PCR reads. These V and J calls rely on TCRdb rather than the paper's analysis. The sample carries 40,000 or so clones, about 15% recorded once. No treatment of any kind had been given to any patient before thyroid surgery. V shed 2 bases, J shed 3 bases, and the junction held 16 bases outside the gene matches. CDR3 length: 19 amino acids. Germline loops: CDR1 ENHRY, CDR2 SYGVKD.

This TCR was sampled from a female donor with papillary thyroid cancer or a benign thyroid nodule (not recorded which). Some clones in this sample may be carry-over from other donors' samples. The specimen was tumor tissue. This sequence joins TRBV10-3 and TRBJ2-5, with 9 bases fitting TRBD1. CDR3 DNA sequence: TGTGCCATCAGTGAGCCTCACACCTTAGGGACAGGGAAGGAAGAGACCCAGTACTTC. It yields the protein CAISEPHTLGTGKEETQYF.